The 5 T cell receptor beta chains presented below share a single source sample, sequenced in a study of T cell repertoires in cytomegalovirus infection. For these TCRs, the target antigens are not known. TCRdb called the reads again in MiXCR, with one record for every CDR3 protein. Counted here are some 940,000 distinct CDR3 sequences, around a third occurring once; the ten biggest clones make up about 14%. Specimen: cultured CD8+ T cells from PBMCs, collected from culture after CMV antigen stimulation. All receptors derive from a human donor in good health (CMV status not recorded). Some clones in this sample may be carry-over from other donors' samples.

The rearrangement uses TRBV9 and TRBJ1-6, with TRBD1 matching 9 bases. CDR1 SGDLS and CDR2 YYNGEE come from the germline V gene. V shed 4 bases, J shed 7 bases, and the junction held 6 bases outside the gene matches. CDR3 size: 15 residues. The CDR3 sequence: CASSSSGTGNSPLHF. CDR3 nucleotides: TGTGCCAGCAGCTCCTCCGGGACAGGGAATTCACCCCTCCACTTT.

This clonotype was observed many times. This rearrangement joins TRBV7-9 to TRBJ2-7, with 8 bases aligning to TRBD1. The CDR3 sequence is 13 residues long. Germline CDR1 reads SEHNR; CDR2 reads FQNEAQ (reference sequence). J was trimmed by 2 bases and V by 5 bases; bases with no gene match: 2. CDR3 coding DNA: TGTGCCAGCAGCCCGACAGGGGCCTACGAGCAGTACTTC. Translation: CASSPTGAYEQYF. Together with reference TRBV7-9 and TRBJ2-7, the CDR3 gives the full variable domain: DTGVSQNPRHKITKRGQNVTFRCDPISEHNRLYWYRQTLGQGPEFLTYFQNEAQLEKSRLLSDRFSAERPKGSFSTLEIQRTEQGDSAMYLCASSPTGAYEQYFGPGTRLTVT.

Details on this clonotype: A read error may account for a junction end that differs from germline. J is TRBJ1-4 and V is TRBV7-9; 8 positions agree with TRBD1. CDR3 length equals 15 residues. The germline CDR1 and CDR2 sequences are SEHNR and FQNEAQ (reference sequence). CDR3 sequence: CASSTYDRGGEKLYF. DNA of the CDR3: TGTGCCAGCAGCACATATGACAGGGGAGGTGAAAAACTGTATTTT.

The rearrangement joins TRBV29-1 to TRBJ1-2; 7 positions match TRBD1. Looked up from germline, CDR1 is SQVTM and CDR2 is ANQGSEA. Trimming removed 3 bases from V and 3 bases from J; junction bases left unmatched: 4. The CDR3 consists of 13 residues. The DNA for the CDR3 is TGCAGCGTTGAGGCCGGGACAGACTATGGCTACACCTTC. This sequence encodes CSVEAGTDYGYTF.

This clonotype turned up a few times. The chain uses TRBV7-9 and TRBJ2-1; D is undetermined. CDR1 is SEHNR, CDR2 FQNEAQ, per germline (reference sequence). The CDR3 totals 12 residues. Trimming pared 6 bases from V and 7 bases from J, leaving 10 bases between. CDR3 nucleotide sequence: TGTGCCAGCAGGTCCCCTACAAATGAGCAGTTCTTC. This encodes CASRSPTNEQFF.